Presented here are 8 T cell receptor beta chains from one specimen sequenced in a study of cytomegalovirus exposure and HLA in healthy donors. The primer mix had 60 Vbeta and 13 Jbeta primers. The method was immunoSEQ multiplex PCR; TCRdb's version includes in-frame clones alone and lacks a portion of them. The table shows 100,000 to 150,000 clones, with approximately 80% occurring only once. Sequencing used PBMCs. These receptors came from a woman aged 18 to 35 in good health and CMV-seronegative.

The chain uses TRBV4-2 and TRBJ2-7; D is ambiguous. Trimming shortened V by 3 bases and J by 6 bases, and 6 bases separated the two germline ends. This CDR3 spans 11 amino acids. The V gene's germline CDR1 is LGHNA and CDR2 YNFKEQ. CDR3 region: CASSQGVEQYF. CDR3 sequence (DNA): TGTGCCAGCAGCCAGGGCGTCGAGCAGTACTTC.

The CDR3 DNA reads as TGCGCCAGCAGCCTAGGACAGGTAGCGAATGAGCAGTTCTTC. Residues: CASSLGQVANEQFF. The genes are TRBV5-1 and TRBJ2-1, with 7 bases fitting TRBD1. The V and J ends lost 4 bases and 7 bases, in that order; junction bases with no gene match: 8. The CDR3 runs to 14 residues. Germline V gene data show CDR1 as SGHRS and CDR2 as YFSETQ. Full variable domain (missing parts from reference TRBV5-1 and TRBJ2-1): KAGVTQTPRYLIKTRGQQVTLSCSPISGHRSVSWYQQTPGQGLQFLFEYFSETQRNKGNFPGRFSGRQFSNSRSEMNVSTLELGDSALYLCASSLGQVANEQFFGPGTRLTVL.

Details on this clone: A junction end diverges from the germline sequence, so it may reflect a read error. The J gene is TRBJ2-6, the V gene TRBV2; 8 nucleotides match TRBD1. Germline V gives CDR1 SNHLY, CDR2 FYNNEI. CDR3 size: 18 residues. The CDR3 protein is CASSSPDRDLSGANGLTF. CDR3 DNA: TGTGCCAGCAGTTCCCCGGACAGGGACCTCTCTGGGGCCAACGGCCTGACTTTC.

The chain employs TRBV6-4 and TRBJ2-1; 8 nucleotides align to TRBD1. V was pared by 0 bases and J by 5 bases, with 12 bases of the junction left unmatched. Germline lookup yields CDR1 MRHNA and CDR2 SNTAGT. The CDR3 is made up of 18 amino acids. The DNA for the CDR3 is TGTGCCAGCAGTGACTCGAGGGGCCGGACAGGGAAACACAATGAGCAGTTCTTC. It yields the protein CASSDSRGRTGKHNEQFF.

This chain joins TRBV15 and TRBJ2-7; TRBD1 might be the D (5 bases). Trimming took 6 bases from V and 2 from J, leaving 11 bases between them. Germline lookup yields CDR1 LNHNV and CDR2 YYDKDF (reference sequence). This CDR3 spans 13 amino acids. Here the CDR3 reads CATSSGSTYEQYF. The CDR3 DNA reads as TGTGCCACCAGTTCAGGGTCAACCTACGAGCAGTACTTC.

This CDR3 is CASSPRLAKSYNEQFF. The CDR3 DNA reads TGTGCCAGCAGCCCACGACTAGCAAAATCCTACAATGAGCAGTTCTTC. The chain has TRBV7-9 and TRBJ2-1, with 7 bases that match TRBD2. V dropped 5 bases and J dropped 1; count of bases not matched to a gene: 8. The germline V gene encodes CDR1 SEHNR and CDR2 FQNEAQ (reference sequence). CDR3 size: 16 residues. Filled out from reference TRBV7-9 and TRBJ2-1, the complete variable domain reads DTGVSQNPRHKITKRGQNVTFRCDPISEHNRLYWYRQTLGQGPEFLTYFQNEAQLEKSRLLSDRFSAERPKGSFSTLEIQRTEQGDSAMYLCASSPRLAKSYNEQFFGPGTRLTVL.

The chain carries TRBV5-4 and TRBJ2-5, with TRBD2 matching 9 bases. The closer fit of TRBJ2-7 to the DNA end suggests the J call may be wrong. CDR3 size: 16 residues. In germline, CDR1 is SGHNT, CDR2 YYREEE (reference sequence). The CDR3 nucleotides read TGTGCCAGCAGCCTGGGGCACGGGACTAGCAGTGTCGAGCAGTACTTC. This sequence encodes CASSLGHGTSSVEQYF.

The gene calls are TRBV5-8 and TRBJ1-5; D possibly corresponds to TRBD1 (5 bases). Trimming took 0 bases from V and 10 from J, leaving 11 bases between them. The CDR3 length is 13 residues. The germline CDR1 and CDR2 sequences are SGHTS and YDEGEE. CDR3 residues: CASSLVRVGPQHF. CDR3 nucleotides: TGTGCCAGCAGCTTGGTCAGGGTTGGACCCCAGCATTTT.